This T cell receptor (beta chain) was recovered during a study of spatial heterogeneity in lung cancer. As to this clonotype: A much larger clone lies one base from this, so it may be a read error.

A unique molecular identifier was carried by every single TCR cDNA molecule. Via MiXCR, TCRdb re-called the 5' RACE reads, giving one row per CDR3 protein. The table lists roughly 79,000 distinct CDR3 sequences, 8% of them singletons. Trimming removed 0 bases from V and 9 bases from J, with 16 bases in between. This CDR3 contains 15 residues. Looked up from germline, CDR1 is SGDLS and CDR2 is YYNGEE. Time point given: sample taken at primary tumor resection. The J gene is TRBJ2-1, the V gene TRBV9, with D possibly matching TRBD1 (6 bases). Source: PBMCs, taken at surgery. The receptor comes from a male donor with early-stage non-small cell lung cancer. The CDR3 DNA follows: TGTGCCAGCAGCGTAGGAAGCCAGCTGGACAGTGAGCAGTTCTTC. Translated: CASSVGSQLDSEQFF.